These 5 T cell receptor beta chains were sequenced from one sample in a study of cytotoxic CD8 clonotypes in ibrutinib-treated CLL. Assay: immunoSEQ multiplex PCR; the TCRdb copy retains only in-frame clones and omits some. The sample has about 25,000 clones; nearly 70% are singletons. Sequencing used PBMCs, obtained at disease progression, from a patient treated with ibrutinib. These receptors all stem from a human donor with chronic lymphocytic leukemia.

The table lists this clone with a count of one. V gene TRBV5-1 combines with J gene TRBJ1-6, with TRBD1 as a possible D gene (6 bases). This CDR3 spans 14 amino acids. CDR1 and CDR2 from the germline V gene are SGHRS and YFSETQ. The V end was cut by 3 bases, the J end by 5 bases, with 9 bases between. The CDR3 spells CASSSRGDNSPLHF. In DNA form, the CDR3 reads TGCGCCAGCAGCTCGAGGGGGGATAATTCACCCCTCCACTTT.

This clone was detected a few times. The CDR3 DNA follows: TGTGCCTGGAGTGTACATGGGTACAATGAGCAGTTCTTC. Encoded protein: CAWSVHGYNEQFF. The genes are TRBV30 and TRBJ2-1; D not certain. CDR1 is GTSNPN, CDR2 SVGIG, per germline (reference sequence). The CDR3 spans 13 residues. V was cut by 0 bases and J by 4 bases, with 7 bases left in between.

The V and J genes are TRBV9 and TRBJ1-1; a weak D match, TRBD1 (5 bases). The V end lost 0 bases, the J end lost 4 bases, and 13 bases lay between the germline ends. The CDR3 is 15 residues long. From germline, CDR1 is SGDLS and CDR2 YYNGEE. CDR3 in amino acids: CASSVGWGKGTEAFF. DNA for the CDR3: TGTGCCAGCAGCGTAGGTTGGGGCAAGGGCACTGAAGCTTTCTTT.

This chain uses TRBV2 with TRBJ2-7; D is uncertain. The CDR3 is 11 residues long. Trimming removed 7 bases at V and 7 bases at J, with 11 bases between. Germline V gene data show CDR1 as SNHLY and CDR2 as FYNNEI. The CDR3, as DNA: TGTGCCAGCACCTTCCAAGAGGAGCAGTACTTC. It specifies CASTFQEEQYF.

The V and J genes are TRBV27 and TRBJ2-7; 9 nucleotides line up with TRBD1. The CDR3 contains 14 residues. Trimming removed 4 bases from V and 7 bases from J; junction bases left unmatched: 8. Germline loops: CDR1 MNHEY, CDR2 SMNVEV (reference sequence). Here the CDR3 reads CASSWTGEAREQYF. Written as DNA, the CDR3 is TGTGCCAGCAGTTGGACAGGGGAAGCCAGGGAGCAGTACTTC.